The rows below give T cell receptor beta chains drawn from one sample of a study of vaccination and CD4 T cells after COVID-19. These receptors have no identified antigens. TCRdb ran MiXCR on the PCR reads and lists one entry per CDR3 protein. The sample contains about 20,000 distinct CDR3 sequences, less than 60% of which appear only once. This material consisted of CD4+ T cells from blood, cultured in vitro, taken after SARS-CoV-2 vaccination. These receptors all stem from a human donor who had recovered from COVID-19. The CDR3 runs from the conserved cysteine through the conserved F or W. A D gene is named only where the DNA matches it firmly. Rows give clone size only sometimes, using once, few, many, or a class for an expanded clone.

d_call j_call cdr3_length clone_size v_call cdr3_nt cdr3_aa
- TRBJ2-7 14 - TRBV12-3/TRBV12-4 TGTGCCAGCAGTTTTAACAGGGGAGGCTACGAGCAGTACTTC CASSFNRGGYEQYF
- TRBJ2-5 14 - TRBV7-2 TGTGCCAGCAGCCATTACCAGCGGGAAGAGACCCAGTACTTC CASSHYQREETQYF
- TRBJ1-5 12 - TRBV25-1 TGTGCCAGCTCATTTGATGGACAGCCCCAGCATTTT CASSFDGQPQHF
- TRBJ1-5 13 few TRBV27 TGTGCCAGCAGTCTGTCACAGGGTCCGCCCCAGCATTTT CASSLSQGPPQHF
- TRBJ2-7 15 - TRBV15 TGTGCCACCAGCAGAGATCGAGCACAGCAATACGAGCAGTACTTC CATSRDRAQQYEQYF
- TRBJ1-6 14 - TRBV19 TGTGCCAGTAGTATTGCTGACCGTAATTCACCCCTCCACTTT CASSIADRNSPLHF
- TRBJ1-2 12 - TRBV19 TGTGCCAGTAACAGGGTTGGGTATGGCTACACCTTC CASNRVGYGYTF
- TRBJ1-5 13 few TRBV6-1 TGTGCCAGCAGTCTGGGACTGGTCCGGCCCCAGCATTTT CASSLGLVRPQHF
TRBD1 TRBJ1-1 19 - TRBV11-3 TGTGCCAGCAGCTTAGTGATGCTCAGGGGGTCCGCCATGAACACTGAAGCTTTCTTT CASSLVMLRGSAMNTEAFF
TRBD1 TRBJ1-2 14 few TRBV6-1 TGTGCCAGCGCTAGGACAGGGAAAGGCTATGGCTACACCTTC CASARTGKGYGYTF
- TRBJ1-3 11 - TRBV29-1 TGCAGCGGGACCTCTGGAAACACCATATATTTT CSGTSGNTIYF
- TRBJ1-6 14 - TRBV6-2/TRBV6-3 TGTGCCAGCAGCCTAGGCGGGGTTAGTTCACCCCTCCACTTT CASSLGGVSSPLHF
TRBD1 TRBJ1-6 15 few TRBV7-2 TGTGCCAGCAGCGAATTCCAGGGGGCGCGTTCACCCCTCCACTTT CASSEFQGARSPLHF
- TRBJ1-1 14 few TRBV20-1 TGCAGTGCTAGTAAGTCCCGATCGGGGACTGAAGCTTTCTTT CSASKSRSGTEAFF
TRBD1 TRBJ1-5 13 - TRBV5-8 TGTGCCAGCAGCCGGGACAGGAATCAGCCCCAGCATTTT CASSRDRNQPQHF
- TRBJ1-2 13 - TRBV7-2 TGTGCCAGCAGCTCCGGGACCCAAGGGGGCTACACCTTC CASSSGTQGGYTF
- TRBJ2-5 13 - TRBV18 TGTGCCAGCTCACCACCATCCTCAGAGACCCAGTACTTC CASSPPSSETQYF
TRBD1 TRBJ1-6 15 few TRBV19 TGTGCCAGTAGTATACAGGGACAGGGGAAATCACCCCTCCACTTT CASSIQGQGKSPLHF
- TRBJ2-3 13 - TRBV20-1 TGCAGTGCTAGGGACGGCTACACAGATACGCAGTATTTT CSARDGYTDTQYF
TRBD1 TRBJ2-3 20 - TRBV6-1 TGTGCCAGCAGTGAGGTTGTCTACCGCACAGGGGGCGCGAGGTCAGATACGCAGTATTTT CASSEVVYRTGGARSDTQYF
TRBD1 TRBJ1-1 17 - TRBV19 TGTGCCAGTAGTATCCGTTCCCAGGGGGCTCGGGATACTGAAGCTTTCTTT CASSIRSQGARDTEAFF
TRBD1 TRBJ2-1 12 - TRBV6-1 TGTGCCAGCAGGGCTCAGGGGGCTGAGCAGTTCTTC CASRAQGAEQFF
- TRBJ1-5 15 - TRBV19 TGTGCCAGTAGTATAGAATCCGGGGTCGGTCAGCCCCAGCATTTT CASSIESGVGQPQHF
- TRBJ2-5 15 few TRBV7-9 TGTGCCAGCAGCCAAGGGTCTCCCCCGAGGGAGACCCAGTACTTC CASSQGSPPRETQYF
- TRBJ2-7 13 - TRBV19 TGTGCCACGACTAGGACAGCCAAATACGAGCAGTACTTC CATTRTAKYEQYF
TRBD2 TRBJ2-2 14 - TRBV11-2 TGTGCCAGCAGCGTCCCGGGGGGTTACGGGGAGCTGTTTTTT CASSVPGGYGELFF
TRBD2 TRBJ2-3 16 few TRBV20-1 TGCAGTGCTACCAACCGACTAGCGGGAGCTGGAGATACGCAGTATTTT CSATNRLAGAGDTQYF
- TRBJ1-5 14 - TRBV12-3/TRBV12-4 TGTGCCAGCAGTTTTGGCAGGTCCGATCAGCCCCAGCATTTT CASSFGRSDQPQHF
- TRBJ1-1 12 - TRBV27 TGTGCCAGCAGTTCGCCGAACACTGAAGCTTTCTTT CASSSPNTEAFF
- TRBJ1-1 16 - TRBV7-2 TGTGCCAGCAGCTCACGAACGGCCGGCGGGGACACTGAAGCTTTCTTT CASSSRTAGGDTEAFF
TRBD1 TRBJ1-1 13 - TRBV6-1 TGTGCCAGCAGTAGGGACAGGGTGATTGAAGCTTTCTTT CASSRDRVIEAFF
TRBD1 TRBJ1-5 13 - TRBV2 TGTGCCAGCCGGACAGGGATCGATCAGCCCCAGCATTTT CASRTGIDQPQHF
- TRBJ2-7 14 - TRBV11-2 TGTGCCAGCAGCTTAGCTCAGGGGATCGGCGAGCAGTACTTC CASSLAQGIGEQYF
TRBD1 TRBJ2-5 14 - TRBV19 TGTGCCAGTAGTATTGGGACAGACCAAGAGACCCAGTACTTC CASSIGTDQETQYF
- TRBJ1-1 13 - TRBV5-1 TGCGCCAGCAGCCGGGACTTCGGGCCTGAAGCTTTCTTT CASSRDFGPEAFF
- TRBJ1-6 16 - TRBV27 TGTGCCAGCAGTTTGCGACGGTTGGACATGTGGACACCCCTCCACTTT CASSLRRLDMWTPLHF
- TRBJ2-7 14 few TRBV20-1 TGCAGTGCCCGGGGTGGCCCAGGGTCAAGCGAGCAGTACTTC CSARGGPGSSEQYF
TRBD1 TRBJ2-7 14 - TRBV20-1 TGCAGTGCTGCTCGGACAGGGGGTTCCTACGAGCAGTACTTC CSAARTGGSYEQYF
- TRBJ1-5 19 - TRBV7-2 TGTGCCAGCAGCTTAGAAGGGAGCTTGGGGGTATATAGCAATCAGCCCCAGCATTTT CASSLEGSLGVYSNQPQHF
TRBD2 TRBJ2-7 13 - TRBV5-1 TGCGCCAGCAGCTTGCTTCTAGCGGGAGAGCAGTACTTC CASSLLLAGEQYF
TRBD1 TRBJ2-3 12 - TRBV6-2/TRBV6-3 TGTGCCAGCAGCCTGACAGGGGGCCCTTGGGAATTT CASSLTGGPWEF
- TRBJ2-2 14 - TRBV11-3 TGTGCCAGCAGCTTAGGGGGAGAATCCGGGGAGCTGTTTTTT CASSLGGESGELFF
- TRBJ1-5 14 - TRBV27 TGTGCCAGCAGTTCCTCTGACGGGCATCAGCCCCAGCATTTT CASSSSDGHQPQHF
TRBD2 TRBJ2-1 15 - TRBV5-4 TGTGCCAGCCGGACTAGCGGGGGGTCGTACAATGAGCAGTTCTTC CASRTSGGSYNEQFF
- TRBJ1-2 14 medium-sized TRBV7-6 TGTGCCAGCAGCTTAGGAGGGGTTAACTATGGCTACACCTTC CASSLGGVNYGYTF
- TRBJ1-2 12 - TRBV19 TGTGCCAGTATTGGCCAGGGCTATGGCTACACCTTC CASIGQGYGYTF
TRBD2 TRBJ2-1 14 - TRBV20-1 TGCAGTGCTCGACTAGCGGGAGGGCTCAATGAGCAGTTCTTC CSARLAGGLNEQFF
- TRBJ1-6 14 few TRBV20-1 TGCAGTGCTAGAGTTGCCGTCGGGAATTCACCCCTCCACTTT CSARVAVGNSPLHF
- TRBJ2-2 13 once TRBV7-8 TGTGCCAGCCGGGGGGCGGGCACCGGGGAGCTGTTTTTT CASRGAGTGELFF
- TRBJ2-6 15 few TRBV7-2 TGTGCCAGCAGCCCCCAGGGAGGTGGGGCCAACGTCCTGACTTTC CASSPQGGGANVLTF
- TRBJ1-2 13 - TRBV2 TGTGCCAGCAGTGAACTCCTGGGCAGGGGCTACACCTTC CASSELLGRGYTF
- TRBJ2-7 12 - TRBV20-1 TGCAGTGCTAGACGCCAGGAGTCCGAGCAGTACTTC CSARRQESEQYF
- TRBJ2-5 15 once TRBV19 TGTGCCAGTAGTCAGAGCGGAGCTAAGAGAGAGACCCAGTACTTC CASSQSGAKRETQYF
TRBD2 TRBJ2-1 16 - TRBV7-2 TGTGCCAGCAGCTTAAGGGCCGGGAGGCCTTACAATGAGCAGTTCTTC CASSLRAGRPYNEQFF